The 29 T cell receptor beta chains reported below all come from one sample, sequenced in a study of control samples from healthy donors and cancer patients. Clones were read by immunoSEQ multiplex PCR, and TCRdb kept only the in-frame ones, dropping some. The sample yields some 120,000 clones, 87% seen once. The specimen was blood. The source of these receptors is a man in his 60s in good health.

This chain joins TRBV5-1 and TRBJ1-4; TRBD1 aligns across 9 bases. The CDR3 is 16 residues long. The V and J ends lost 0 bases and 8 bases, in that order; junction bases with no gene match: 8. From germline, CDR1 is SGHRS and CDR2 YFSETQ. CDR3 amino acids: CASSLASGTGQEKLFF. The CDR3 DNA is TGCGCCAGCAGCTTGGCCTCCGGGACAGGGCAAGAAAAACTGTTTTTT. The full variable domain, with the rest looked up from reference TRBV5-1 and TRBJ1-4, is KAGVTQTPRYLIKTRGQQVTLSCSPISGHRSVSWYQQTPGQGLQFLFEYFSETQRNKGNFPGRFSGRQFSNSRSEMNVSTLELGDSALYLCASSLASGTGQEKLFFGSGTQLSVL.

A single count supports this clone. V usage is TRBV7-2 and J usage is TRBJ1-1; D ambiguous. The CDR3 is made up of 14 amino acids. The V end was cut by 1 base, the J end by 1 base, with 7 bases between. CDR1 SGHTA and CDR2 FQGNSA come from the germline V gene. CDR3 in DNA: TGTGCCAGCAGCTTAGTTCACGCGAACACTGAAGCTTTCTTT. Its translation is CASSLVHANTEAFF.

The gene calls are TRBV7-2 and TRBJ1-1; D is uncertain. CDR3 size: 13 residues. V shed 2 bases and J shed 1 base, with 5 bases lying between them. Germline V gene data show CDR1 as SGHTA and CDR2 as FQGNSA. The DNA for the CDR3 is TGTGCCAGCAGCTTAAGGAGGAACACTGAAGCTTTCTTT. Translation: CASSLRRNTEAFF.

A few counts support this clone. The V and J genes are TRBV5-1 and TRBJ2-5, with D perhaps TRBD1 (6 bases). V lost 0 bases and J lost 4, with 13 bases in between. Germline V gene sequence: CDR1 SGHRS, CDR2 YFSETQ. The CDR3 is 15 residues long. The CDR3 nucleotides are TGCGCCAGCAGCTTGGGGGGAACAGGGAGAGAGACCCAGTACTTC. Its translation: CASSLGGTGRETQYF.

This chain links TRBV6-5 with TRBJ2-3; 12 bases map to TRBD2. The V gene end was trimmed by 6 bases and the J gene end by 4 bases; junction bases not matched to a gene: 5. CDR3 length: 15 residues. CDR1 and CDR2 from the germline V gene are MNHEY and SVGAGI. This chain's CDR3 is CASRLTSGGSDTQYF. The CDR3 coding sequence is TGTGCCAGCAGATTGACTAGCGGGGGTTCAGATACGCAGTATTTT.

CDR3 coding DNA: TGTGCCAGCAGCTTAGTGCAGGGGCTGCGGTCCGAGGGCTACACCTTC. As protein: CASSLVQGLRSEGYTF. The chain joins TRBV7-9 to TRBJ1-2; perhaps TRBD1 as D (6 bases). With 1 base removed from V and 8 bases from J, the gap between germline ends came to 20 bases. Per germline, CDR1 SEHNR and CDR2 FQNEAQ (reference sequence). The CDR3 runs 16 residues.

The gene calls are TRBV7-2 and TRBJ2-7; D unresolved. The CDR3 totals 12 residues. V shed 1 base and J shed 5 bases, with 6 bases lying between them. Germline CDR1 reads SGHTA; CDR2 reads FQGNSA. The chain's CDR3 is CASSLVANEQYF. The CDR3 nucleotides read TGTGCCAGCAGCTTAGTGGCTAACGAGCAGTACTTC.

The gene calls are TRBV28 and TRBJ1-1; 9 bases fit TRBD1. This CDR3 has 15 residues. The germline V gene has CDR1 MDHEN and CDR2 SYDVKM. J was trimmed by 5 bases and V by 5 bases; bases with no gene match: 9. The CDR3 region has the DNA TGTGCCAGCAGTCAACAGGGGGCGCGGTTGACTGAAGCTTTCTTT. It is translated as CASSQQGARLTEAFF.

This rearrangement joins TRBV6-1 to TRBJ1-1, with D perhaps matching TRBD1 (6 bases). The germline gives CDR1 MNHNS, CDR2 SASEGT. This CDR3 contains 13 residues. Trimming left V 1 base short and J 10 bases short, with 13 bases between. The CDR3, as DNA: TGTGCCAGCAGTGAAGTTGGGGGGCTGGGAGCTTTCTTT. This codes for CASSEVGGLGAFF.

The chain couples TRBV18 to TRBJ1-4; 7 bases are a match to TRBD1. Germline V gene sequence: CDR1 KGHSH, CDR2 LQKENI. CDR3 length equals 13 residues. V shed 5 bases, J shed 8 bases, and the junction held 5 bases outside the gene matches. The CDR3 sequence: CASSATGSEKLFF. Written as DNA, the CDR3 is TGTGCCAGCTCAGCGACAGGGAGCGAAAAACTGTTTTTT.

This clone was seen only once. The chain employs TRBV5-1 and TRBJ2-2; 9 bases are a match to TRBD1. The CDR3 has 18 amino acids. The V segment lost 0 bases and the J segment 3 bases; nucleotides outside the gene matches: 9. The germline V gene encodes CDR1 SGHRS and CDR2 YFSETQ. CDR3 amino acids: CASSLAPDRGRDTGELFF. CDR3 nucleotide sequence: TGCGCCAGCAGCTTGGCCCCGGACAGGGGTAGGGACACCGGGGAGCTGTTTTTT.

As regards this clone: This CDR3 is also generated by other DNA sequences in the sample. The chain is built from TRBV6-5 and TRBJ1-1; D remains unclear. Germline CDR1 MNHEY, CDR2 SVGAGI. V was pared by 2 bases and J by 0 bases, with 10 bases between. The CDR3 covers 15 residues. This CDR3 reads CASSYARGMNTEAFF. CDR3 coding DNA: TGTGCCAGCAGTTACGCCAGAGGGATGAACACTGAAGCTTTCTTT.

The chain combines TRBV2 with TRBJ1-4; D is undetermined. V lost 6 bases, J lost 7 bases, and 12 bases lay in between. This CDR3 has 13 residues. Germline loops: CDR1 SNHLY, CDR2 FYNNEI. CDR3 nucleotide sequence: TGTGCCAGCAGCGGCAGTCGGGTTGAAAAACTGTTTTTT. It encodes CASSGSRVEKLFF.

The chain joins TRBV6-5 to TRBJ1-3; unclear D gene. This CDR3 comprises 14 residues. V was trimmed by 4 bases and J by 2 bases, leaving 9 bases between them. Per the germline V gene, CDR1 is MNHEY and CDR2 is SVGAGI. In nucleotides, the CDR3 is TGTGCCAGCAGTTTTATGGGCCCTGGAAACACCATATATTTT. This sequence encodes CASSFMGPGNTIYF.

The chain joins TRBV11-2 to TRBJ2-7; 10 positions agree with TRBD1. Germline CDR1 reads SGHAT; CDR2 reads FQNNGV. The CDR3 is 18 amino acids. Trimming took 3 bases from V and 0 from J; bases not matched to a gene: 11. CDR3 DNA: TGTGCCAGCAGCTTCCGATTTCAGACAGGGGGCGTCTCCTACGAGCAGTACTTC. Protein: CASSFRFQTGGVSYEQYF.

The chain has TRBV18 and TRBJ2-7; 8 nucleotides align to TRBD1. Germline V gene sequence: CDR1 KGHSH, CDR2 LQKENI. CDR3 length: 15 residues. V was clipped by 6 bases and J by 1 base; unmatched bases: 8. The chain's CDR3 is CASSRTGRSSYEQYF. CDR3 in DNA: TGTGCCAGCTCGCGGACAGGGCGGAGTTCCTACGAGCAGTACTTC.

The rearrangement links TRBV19 to TRBJ1-1; tentative D call: TRBD1 (5 bases). Germline loops: CDR1 LNHDA, CDR2 SQIVND (reference sequence). Trimming took off 7 bases at V and 7 bases at J, with 13 bases between the two ends. This CDR3 comprises 12 residues. In DNA form, the CDR3 reads TGTGCCAGTAACTATAGGGGCGGTGAAGCTTTCTTT. This encodes CASNYRGGEAFF. Supplemented by reference TRBV19 and TRBJ1-1, the full variable domain reads DGGITQSPKYLFRKEGQNVTLSCEQNLNHDAMYWYRQDPGQGLRLIYYSQIVNDFQKGDIAEGYSVSREKKESFPLTVTSAQKNPTAFYLCASNYRGGEAFFGQGTRLTVV.

This chain uses TRBV3-1 (or the pseudogene TRBV3-2) with TRBJ1-6; D gene unclear. The CDR3 is 12 amino acids. Germline values: CDR1 LGHDT, CDR2 YNNKEL (reference sequence). With 7 bases removed from V and 10 bases from J, the gap between germline ends came to 11 bases. The CDR3 spells CASTASGSPLHF. The CDR3 DNA reads as TGTGCCAGCACGGCTTCGGGCTCACCCCTCCACTTT.

The CDR3: CASTLVIRRNQPQHF. CDR3 nucleotide sequence: TGTGCCAGCACATTAGTTATTCGGCGCAATCAGCCCCAGCATTTT. The chain recombines TRBV28 with TRBJ1-5; D unclear. V lost 7 bases and J lost 2, with 15 bases in between. The germline CDR1 and CDR2 sequences are MDHEN and SYDVKM. The CDR3 runs 15 residues. Complete variable domain (other parts from reference TRBV28 and TRBJ1-5): DVKVTQSSRYLVKRTGEKVFLECVQDMDHENMFWYRQDPGLGLRLIYFSYDVKMKEKGDIPEGYSVSREKKERFSLILESASTNQTSMYLCASTLVIRRNQPQHFGDGTRLSIL.

The V gene is TRBV18, the J gene TRBJ1-1; no definite D call. Per the germline V gene, CDR1 is KGHSH and CDR2 is LQKENI. The CDR3 extends over 15 amino acids. The ends were cut back, 1 base at V and 1 base at J, with 10 bases in the middle. CDR3 loop: CASSPRQAENTEAFF. CDR3 DNA: TGTGCCAGCTCACCACGGCAGGCAGAGAACACTGAAGCTTTCTTT.

The chain has TRBV19 and TRBJ1-6, with D possibly TRBD1 on 6 matching bases. The germline V gene has CDR1 LNHDA and CDR2 SQIVND (reference sequence). This CDR3 region has 16 residues. V was clipped by 3 bases and J by 7 bases, with 16 bases between them. CDR3 DNA: TGTGCCAGTAGTATGGATGGAGGGGGTTTCAATTCACCCCTCCACTTT. Residues: CASSMDGGGFNSPLHF.

The chain recombines TRBV5-1 with TRBJ2-7, with TRBD1 as a possible D gene (5 bases). Trimming removed 4 bases at V and 2 bases at J, with 13 bases between. From germline, CDR1 is SGHRS and CDR2 YFSETQ. The CDR3 is made up of 14 amino acids. CDR3 amino acids: CASSVQVFPYEQYF. The DNA for the CDR3 is TGCGCCAGCAGCGTACAGGTATTCCCCTACGAGCAGTACTTC.

The rearrangement joins TRBV7-3 to TRBJ2-2; 11 bases fit TRBD1. V shed 6 bases and J 4 bases; nucleotides not matched to a gene: 7. This CDR3 is built from 16 residues. CDR1 SGHTA and CDR2 FQGTGA come from the germline V gene. The CDR3, as DNA: TGTGCCAGCAGTGCCCGAGGGACAGGGGGCACCGGGGAGCTGTTTTTT. Its protein product is CASSARGTGGTGELFF.

The J gene is TRBJ1-5, the V gene TRBV19; TRBD1 aligns across 10 bases. Unmatched junction bases numbered 16, after V lost 5 bases and J lost 3 bases. The CDR3 has 19 residues. Germline V gives CDR1 LNHDA, CDR2 SQIVND (reference sequence). CDR3 region: CASSVRNRDRGKDNQPQHF. The CDR3 DNA sequence: TGTGCCAGTAGTGTCAGAAACCGGGACAGGGGCAAGGACAATCAGCCCCAGCATTTT. The variable domain in full, completed from reference TRBV19 and TRBJ1-5, reads DGGITQSPKYLFRKEGQNVTLSCEQNLNHDAMYWYRQDPGQGLRLIYYSQIVNDFQKGDIAEGYSVSREKKESFPLTVTSAQKNPTAFYLCASSVRNRDRGKDNQPQHFGDGTRLSIL.

The gene calls are TRBV6-1 and TRBJ1-5, with unresolved D. CDR1 is MNHNS and CDR2 is SASEGT in the germline V gene. V was clipped by 3 bases and J by 4 bases, with 7 bases between them. The CDR3 covers 13 residues. CDR3 residues: CASSDATNQPQHF. CDR3 coding DNA: TGTGCCAGCAGTGATGCCACGAATCAGCCCCAGCATTTT.

This chain uses TRBV11-2 with TRBJ1-3, with 7 bases fitting TRBD1. There are 14 residues in the CDR3. Germline V CDR1 and CDR2: SGHAT, FQNNGV. The trim removed 3 bases at V and 4 bases at J, leaving 3 bases unmatched. CDR3 nucleotide sequence: TGTGCCAGCAGCTTCGACAGGGCGGGAAACACCATATATTTT. It is translated as CASSFDRAGNTIYF.

V is TRBV5-1 and J is TRBJ1-4; D is unresolved. Between the trimmed V and J ends, which lost 0 bases and 7 bases, there was a span of 10 bases. Germline CDR1 is SGHRS and CDR2 is YFSETQ. The CDR3 spans 14 residues. This chain's CDR3 is CASSLGDLGEKLFF. CDR3 sequence (DNA): TGCGCCAGCAGCTTGGGTGACTTGGGTGAAAAACTGTTTTTT.

CDR3: CASSSDRVGREKLFF. The CDR3 DNA sequence: TGTGCCAGCAGCTCCGATCGAGTGGGTCGAGAAAAACTGTTTTTT. The V call is TRBV27, the J call TRBJ1-4, with D unclear. Germline V lookup: CDR1 MNHEY, CDR2 SMNVEV (reference sequence). Trimming stripped 6 bases from V and 8 bases from J, with 19 bases between. The CDR3 loop spans 15 amino acids.

This clone occurred a few times. The V call is TRBV6-5, the J call TRBJ1-5; TRBD1 matches 8 bases. Germline V gene sequence: CDR1 MNHEY, CDR2 SVGAGI. The junction had 6 bases not matched to a gene; V was cut back by 6 bases and J by 2 bases. CDR3 size: 15 residues. This CDR3 reads CASRRQGTGNQPQHF. CDR3 nucleotide sequence: TGTGCCAGCAGGCGACAGGGGACGGGCAATCAGCCCCAGCATTTT.